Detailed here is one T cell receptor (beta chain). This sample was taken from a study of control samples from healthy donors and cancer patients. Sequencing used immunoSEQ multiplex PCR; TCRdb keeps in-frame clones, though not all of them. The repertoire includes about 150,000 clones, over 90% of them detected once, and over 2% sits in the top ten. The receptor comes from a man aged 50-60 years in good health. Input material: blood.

This chain's CDR3 is CASSPGQGKNIQYF. CDR3 coding DNA: TGTGCCAGCAGCCCCGGACAGGGGAAGAACATTCAGTACTTC. V and J are TRBV7-9 and TRBJ2-4; TRBD1 matches 9 bases. The germline gives CDR1 SEHNR, CDR2 FQNEAQ (reference sequence). V lost 5 bases and J lost 7; bases outside the gene matches: 6. The CDR3 runs to 14 residues.